A selection of T cell receptor beta chains follows, all from one sample in a study of post-analysis software for immune sequencing data. TCRdb passed the PCR reads through MiXCR, listing each CDR3 protein once. The sample includes some 700,000 distinct CDR3 sequences, approximately 59% of them seen just once. Sequencing was performed on blood. All receptors derive from a girl aged 2 to 10 with multiple sclerosis. CDR3s include the opening cysteine and the closing phenylalanine or tryptophan. The D gene is left open where the match is weak. The size of a clone is reported for some rows only, either as once, few or many, or as a class for expanded clones.

>11|TRBJ2-1|TRBV6-2/TRBV6-3|NA|NA
CASSIRNEQFF
TGTGCCAGCAGTATACGCAATGAGCAGTTCTTC
>14|TRBJ2-1|TRBV15|NA|NA
CATKGQGRFSEQFF
TGTGCCACCAAAGGCCAGGGACGTTTCAGTGAGCAGTTCTTC
>16|TRBJ2-7|TRBV20-1|NA|TRBD2
CSARNRGTTDSYEQYF
TGCAGTGCTAGAAATCGAGGGACTACCGACTCCTACGAGCAGTACTTC
>15|TRBJ2-1|TRBV7-9|NA|TRBD2
CASSYPSSGRDEQFF
TGTGCCAGCAGTTATCCATCTAGCGGGAGGGACGAGCAGTTCTTC
>15|TRBJ2-5|TRBV29-1|NA|TRBD1
CSVRGTGADQETQYF
TGCAGCGTTCGGGGGACAGGGGCAGACCAAGAGACCCAGTACTTC
>17|TRBJ2-1|TRBV7-2|NA|TRBD2
CASRFPVTSGGANEQFF
TGTGCCAGCAGATTCCCCGTGACTAGCGGGGGGGCAAATGAGCAGTTCTTC
>15|TRBJ2-7|TRBV3-1|NA|TRBD2
CASSQTSRRSYEQYF
TGTGCCAGCAGCCAGACTAGCAGGAGGTCGTACGAGCAGTACTTC
>18|TRBJ2-1|TRBV20-1|NA|NA
CSARDISGALSSYNEQFF
TGCAGTGCTAGAGATATTTCGGGCGCCCTGAGCTCCTACAATGAGCAGTTCTTC
>17|TRBJ2-6|TRBV9|few|TRBD1
CASRLTGGRSGANVLTF
TGTGCCAGCAGGCTGACAGGGGGACGCTCTGGGGCCAACGTCCTGACTTTC
>16|TRBJ2-7|TRBV6-5|NA|TRBD2
CASSYSRLAGTYEQYF
TGTGCCAGCAGTTACTCGCGGCTAGCGGGGACCTACGAGCAGTACTTC
>15|TRBJ2-6|TRBV5-1|NA|NA
CASSEEGIWANVLTF
TGCGCCAGCAGTGAGGAGGGGATCTGGGCCAACGTCCTGACTTTC
>12|TRBJ1-1|TRBV2|NA|NA
CASNQWNTEAFF
TGTGCCAGCAATCAATGGAACACTGAAGCTTTCTTT
>15|TRBJ1-1|TRBV4-1|NA|TRBD1
CASSQTGGLNTEAFF
TGCGCCAGCAGCCAAACAGGGGGCCTTAACACTGAAGCTTTCTTT
>14|TRBJ2-1|TRBV10-3|many|NA
CAISESLTLDEQFF
TGTGCCATCAGTGAGTCACTCACCCTGGATGAGCAGTTCTTC
>15|TRBJ1-1|TRBV29-1|once|NA
CSVSGSAPGNTEAFF
TGCAGCGTTAGCGGGTCAGCGCCGGGAAACACTGAAGCTTTCTTT
>16|TRBJ2-3|TRBV20-1|NA|TRBD2
CSARDRTSGGTDTQYF
TGCAGTGCTAGAGACCGGACTAGCGGGGGGACAGATACGCAGTATTTT
>15|TRBJ1-2|TRBV12-3/TRBV12-4|NA|NA
CASSPPNPLGYGYTF
TGTGCCAGCAGTCCCCCAAACCCGCTTGGCTATGGCTACACCTTC
>12|TRBJ1-1|TRBV11-2|few|NA
CASSLVGPEAFF
TGTGCCAGCAGCTTAGTCGGGCCTGAAGCTTTCTTT
>13|TRBJ1-2|TRBV29-1|NA|NA
CSVAGGRLSGYTF
TGCAGCGTCGCGGGGGGACGGCTGAGTGGCTACACCTTC
>15|TRBJ1-2|TRBV19|NA|TRBD1
CASSALPGQGTGYTF
TGTGCCAGTAGTGCTTTACCGGGACAGGGAACCGGCTACACCTTC
>15|TRBJ2-7|TRBV20-1|NA|TRBD2
CSAELAGGSSYEQYF
TGCAGTGCAGAGCTAGCGGGTGGAAGCTCCTACGAGCAGTACTTC
>14|TRBJ1-1|TRBV6-6|NA|NA
CASSYSTGSTEAFF
TGTGCCAGCAGTTACTCCACAGGGAGCACTGAAGCTTTCTTT
>14|TRBJ2-7|TRBV7-9|once|TRBD2
CASSLGLGRDEQYF
TGTGCCAGCAGCTTAGGATTGGGGAGGGACGAGCAGTACTTC
>12|TRBJ2-3|TRBV12-3/TRBV12-4|few|NA
CASSQSADTQYF
TGTGCCAGCAGCCAGAGCGCAGATACGCAGTATTTT
>16|TRBJ2-1|TRBV4-1|NA|NA
CASRSQGRGSYNEQFF
TGCGCCAGCAGGTCACAGGGTCGGGGCTCCTACAATGAGCAGTTCTTC
>14|TRBJ2-3|TRBV7-9|NA|NA
CASSPEAPRDTQYF
TGTGCCAGCAGCCCCGAGGCCCCCAGAGATACGCAGTATTTT
>11|TRBJ2-4|TRBV20-1|few|NA
CSARGTNIQYF
TGCAGTGCCAGAGGGACTAACATTCAGTACTTC
>15|TRBJ1-5|TRBV12-3/TRBV12-4|NA|NA
CASSLRVGSNQPQHF
TGTGCCAGCAGTCTACGAGTTGGTAGCAATCAGCCCCAGCATTTT
>14|TRBJ2-7|TRBV2|NA|NA
CASMETGGHYEQYF
TGTGCCAGCATGGAGACCGGAGGGCACTACGAGCAGTACTTC